Following are 9 T cell receptor beta chains from one sample sequenced in a study of shared clonotypes between healthy human individuals. Profiled with immunoSEQ multiplex PCR; TCRdb holds only in-frame clones, not every one. The table lists about 1 million clones, about 75% of them singletons, with around 1.4% in the top ten. The sample was memory CD4+ T cells sorted from blood. Regarding subset: CD45RA-negative fraction. The receptors stem from a man between 18 and 35 years old in good health.

V is TRBV30 and J is TRBJ1-6; D call uncertain. CDR3 length equals 18 residues. Germline CDR1 is GTSNPN and CDR2 is SVGIG (reference sequence). V gave up 1 base and J gave up 0 bases, with 16 bases separating them. The CDR3 region is CAWSGGPMGSSYNSPLHF. The CDR3, as DNA: TGTGCCTGGAGTGGAGGGCCGATGGGTAGCTCCTATAATTCACCCCTCCACTTT. The entire variable domain, with the rest obtained from reference TRBV30 and TRBJ1-6, is as follows: SQTIHQWPATLVQPVGSPLSLECTVEGTSNPNLYWYRQAAGRGLQLLFYSVGIGQISSEVPQNLSASRPQDRQFILSSKKLLLSDSGFYLCAWSGGPMGSSYNSPLHFGNGTRLTVT.

J is TRBJ2-7 and V is TRBV11-3; D call uncertain. The CDR3 length is 14 residues. Trimming cost V 5 bases and J 2 bases, with 13 bases left between them. Germline CDR1 and CDR2: SGHNT and YENEEA. In DNA form, the CDR3 reads TGTGCCAGCAGCCGCCGGGCTAGTACCTACGAGCAGTACTTC. It translates to CASSRRASTYEQYF.

This chain connects TRBV11-2 to TRBJ2-5; tentatively, D is TRBD1 (5 bases). The germline V and J ends were trimmed by 6 bases and 2 bases, with 16 bases remaining between them. The CDR3 has 15 amino acids. The germline CDR1 and CDR2 sequences are SGHAT and FQNNGV. CDR3 protein: CASSIRGGIQETQYF. Here the CDR3 DNA reads TGTGCCAGCAGTATAAGGGGCGGTATTCAAGAGACCCAGTACTTC.

The V call is TRBV11-2, the J call TRBJ1-1; a possible D gene is TRBD1 (5 bases). CDR3 length: 13 residues. Looked up from germline, CDR1 is SGHAT and CDR2 is FQNNGV. Trimming left V 6 bases short and J 4 bases short, with 12 bases between. The CDR3 DNA follows: TGTGCCAGCAGAAACACAGGATTCACTGAAGCTTTCTTT. Its protein is CASRNTGFTEAFF.

The J gene is TRBJ2-4, the V gene TRBV27, with no clear D. The CDR3 is made up of 15 amino acids. V was trimmed by 5 bases and J by 0 bases, leaving 11 bases between them. CDR1 and CDR2 from the germline V gene are MNHEY and SMNVEV (reference sequence). The CDR3 nucleotides read TGTGCCAGCAGTCCCCTGATAAGAGCCAAAAACATTCAGTACTTC. Protein product: CASSPLIRAKNIQYF.

On this clone: One base away lies a much larger clone, so this may be a sequencing read error. The same CDR3 arises from other DNA sequences in this sample as well. The V and J genes are TRBV28 and TRBJ1-3; D remains ambiguous. The V end was cut by 6 bases, the J end by 4 bases, with 7 bases between. CDR1 is MDHEN and CDR2 is SYDVKM in the germline V gene. The CDR3 is 12 residues long. CDR3 protein: CASSLAGNTIYF. CDR3 coding DNA: TGTGCCAGCAGCCTAGCCGGAAACACCATATATTTT.

About this clone itself: The identical CDR3 is also encoded by other nucleotide sequences in the sample. The genes are TRBV10-2 and TRBJ1-6, with D perhaps matching TRBD1 (6 bases). Per germline, CDR1 WSHSY and CDR2 SAAADI. The CDR3 runs 14 residues. Trimming took 9 bases from V and 7 from J, leaving 16 bases between them. The CDR3 DNA follows: TGCGCCAGTTCGGAACAGGGCCCAAATTCACCCCTCCACTTT. It yields the protein CASSEQGPNSPLHF.

The rearrangement links TRBV5-1 to TRBJ2-3, with 7 bases that match TRBD1. Germline V gene data show CDR1 as SGHRS and CDR2 as YFSETQ. The trim removed 2 bases at V and 2 bases at J, leaving 8 bases unmatched. This CDR3 has 16 amino acids. This CDR3 reads CASSLTGVTPTDTQYF. The CDR3 DNA is TGCGCCAGCAGCTTAACAGGGGTGACGCCCACAGATACGCAGTATTTT.

J is TRBJ1-5 and V is TRBV6-1; the D is unclear. The CDR3 runs 16 residues. V was cut by 1 base and J by 0 bases, with 10 bases left in between. CDR1 and CDR2 (germline): MNHNS, SASEGT. CDR3 loop: CASSEVGSYSNQPQHF. In DNA form, the CDR3 reads TGTGCCAGCAGTGAAGTAGGTAGCTATAGCAATCAGCCCCAGCATTTT.